This entry lists 17 T cell receptor beta chains sequenced from one sample in a study of response to subunit inactivated influenza vaccine (dated by TCRdb to the late 2010s). Library method: RT-PCR. The data were produced on an Illumina HiSeq 2500. Using fastp trimming at Q25 and MiXCR clonotype assembly, TCRdb reanalyzed the public sequencing data and kept in-frame beta chains. Identical CDR3 proteins give one entry, which carries the most common genes and DNA. Counted in this sample were about 650,000 distinct CDR3 sequences; around 13% of them appeared once. Jointly, the top ten make up 7.5% to 9% of the sample. Sequenced material: PBMCs from blood, taken roughly 2 weeks before vaccination. The receptors shown here come from a man aged 50 or older who received an inactivated influenza vaccine. Donor details come from another sample of the same person, matched by shared clones.

This clonotype showed up just a few times. This chain uses TRBV29-1 with TRBJ2-3; 11 nucleotides align to TRBD2. The CDR3 totals 16 residues. Germline V gives CDR1 SQVTM, CDR2 ANQGSEA. Trimming removed 0 bases from V and 2 bases from J; junction bases left unmatched: 4. This chain's CDR3 is CSVEEGTSGFTDTQYF. The CDR3 DNA sequence: TGCAGCGTTGAAGAGGGGACTAGCGGATTCACAGATACGCAGTATTTT.

V gene TRBV5-5 combines with J gene TRBJ2-2; TRBD1 is a possible D gene (7 bases). Germline V gives CDR1 SGHKS, CDR2 YYEKEE (reference sequence). The germline V and J ends were trimmed by 1 base and 0 bases, with 13 bases remaining between them. There are 17 residues in the CDR3. CDR3: CASSLWAGQTNTGELFF. CDR3 nucleotides: TGTGCCAGCAGCTTGTGGGCGGGACAGACGAACACCGGGGAGCTGTTTTTT.

This clonotype was counted only a few times. The V gene is TRBV29-1, the J gene TRBJ2-1; 9 bases match TRBD2. Trimming at V came to 3 bases and at J to 5 bases, leaving 5 bases not matched to a gene. The CDR3 runs to 14 residues. CDR1 and CDR2 from the germline V gene are SQVTM and ANQGSEA. CDR3 in DNA: TGCAGCGTTGAGCCGCGGGGGGGAAACAATGAGCAGTTCTTC. This translates into CSVEPRGGNNEQFF.

The rearrangement links TRBV29-1 to TRBJ2-7; D is possibly TRBD1 (5 bases). The CDR3 sequence is 12 residues long. Between the trimmed V and J ends, which lost 5 bases and 4 bases, there was a span of 12 bases. Germline CDR1 is SQVTM and CDR2 is ANQGSEA. The CDR3 is CSVTTPGYEQYF. The CDR3 DNA reads as TGCAGCGTTACAACCCCAGGGTACGAGCAGTACTTC.

The chain couples TRBV12-3 or TRBV12-4 to TRBJ2-6; possibly TRBD1 for D (6 bases). The CDR3 spans 15 residues. Trimming stripped 7 bases from V and 0 bases from J, with 10 bases between. CDR3 in DNA: TGTGCCAGCACCTCAGGGGACTCTGGGGCCAACGTCCTGACTTTC. Protein: CASTSGDSGANVLTF.

This clonotype was seen at least ten times. The V call is TRBV2, the J call TRBJ1-4; D ambiguous. The CDR3 spans 13 residues. The germline V gene encodes CDR1 SNHLY and CDR2 FYNNEI. With 4 bases removed from V and 10 bases from J, the gap between germline ends came to 13 bases. The CDR3 here is CASSVRDSGKLFF. CDR3 bases: TGTGCCAGCAGTGTCCGAGACTCTGGAAAACTGTTTTTT.

This rearrangement joins TRBV7-9 to TRBJ2-7; 12 nucleotides line up with TRBD2. The CDR3 has 14 amino acids. In germline, CDR1 is SEHNR, CDR2 FQNEAQ (reference sequence). V lost 8 bases to trimming and J lost 2 bases; unmatched junction nucleotides: 4. The CDR3 region has the DNA TGTGCCAGCCTGGGGACTAGCGGGCCCTACGAGCAGTACTTC. It encodes CASLGTSGPYEQYF.

The CDR3 is CAIRLGLASYNEQFF. CDR3 nucleotides: TGTGCCATCAGGCTGGGACTTGCATCCTACAATGAGCAGTTCTTC. The chain links TRBV10-3 to TRBJ2-1; D is possibly TRBD2 (6 bases). The length of the CDR3 is 15 residues. Trimming cost V 6 bases and J 1 base, with 13 bases left between them. Germline CDR1 is ENHRY and CDR2 is SYGVKD.

With regard to this clonotype: This may stem from a read error, because a much larger clone lies one nucleotide away. The chain joins TRBV20-1 to TRBJ2-5; TRBD2 aligns across 9 bases. The CDR3 has 15 amino acids. In germline, CDR1 is DFQATT, CDR2 SNEGSKA (reference sequence). DNA of the CDR3: TGCAGTGCTAGAGGCATTTCTAGCGGGACGGAGACCCACTACTTC. It is translated as CSARGISSGTETHYF.

The chain has TRBV5-1 and TRBJ2-7, with 8 bases matching TRBD2. Germline V gives CDR1 SGHRS, CDR2 YFSETQ. The trim removed 7 bases at V and 3 bases at J, leaving 15 bases unmatched. This CDR3 contains 16 residues. In nucleotides, the CDR3 is TGCGCCAGCTCAGGACTAGCAGGACTTTATAACTACGAGCAGTACTTC. This sequence encodes CASSGLAGLYNYEQYF.

The CDR3 sequence is CASSERLSYNEQFF. The CDR3 coding sequence is TGTGCCAGCAGTGAACGACTATCTTACAATGAGCAGTTCTTC. The chain couples TRBV6-1 to TRBJ2-1; a possible D gene is TRBD2 (5 bases). Trimming took 2 bases from V and 4 from J, leaving 9 bases between them. The CDR3 consists of 14 residues. The germline V gene has CDR1 MNHNS and CDR2 SASEGT.

The rearrangement uses TRBV5-1 and TRBJ2-7; D is possibly TRBD2 (6 bases). The ends were cut back, 7 bases at V and 0 bases at J, with 20 bases in the middle. The CDR3 has 16 residues. From germline, CDR1 is SGHRS and CDR2 YFSETQ. The CDR3 reads CASSGGSAGSSYEQYF. Written as DNA, the CDR3 is TGCGCCAGCTCTGGCGGTTCAGCGGGCAGCTCCTACGAGCAGTACTTC.

A few counts support this clonotype. The chain joins TRBV4-2 to TRBJ2-3; D is unclear. V was cut by 0 bases and J by 5 bases, with 9 bases left in between. Germline values: CDR1 LGHNA, CDR2 YNFKEQ. The CDR3 runs 14 residues. CDR3 amino acids: CASSQEPPLDTQYF. The CDR3 DNA is TGTGCCAGCAGCCAAGAGCCGCCGTTAGATACGCAGTATTTT.

This clonotype was seen ten or more times. The chain recombines TRBV20-1 with TRBJ1-5; a weak D match, TRBD1 (6 bases). The CDR3 contains 16 residues. Trimming took 5 bases from V and 1 from J, leaving 18 bases between them. The germline V gene has CDR1 DFQATT and CDR2 SNEGSKA (reference sequence). The CDR3 loop reads CSAGETGVWSNQPQHF. CDR3 DNA: TGCAGTGCTGGGGAGACAGGTGTGTGGAGCAATCAGCCCCAGCATTTT.

This clonotype was counted a few times. The chain uses TRBV6-1 and TRBJ1-1; 12 bases are shared with TRBD1. Germline CDR1 is MNHNS and CDR2 is SASEGT. V lost 6 bases and J lost 4; bases outside the gene matches: 9. The CDR3 is 16 amino acids. The CDR3 protein is CASSLFGTGGGTEAFF. CDR3 DNA: TGTGCCAGCAGCCTCTTTGGGACAGGGGGCGGCACTGAAGCTTTCTTT.

The V gene is TRBV20-1, the J gene TRBJ1-1; D unclear. Germline V gene data show CDR1 as DFQATT and CDR2 as SNEGSKA (reference sequence). V was pared by 1 base and J by 3 bases, with 18 bases between. The CDR3 covers 16 residues. This CDR3 reads CSARGGSRNQDTEAFF. CDR3 nucleotides: TGCAGTGCTAGAGGTGGCAGCCGAAACCAGGACACTGAAGCTTTCTTT.

This clonotype has a count of ten or more. J is TRBJ2-3 and V is TRBV18; a possible D gene is TRBD2 (6 bases). The CDR3 loop spans 17 amino acids. Per germline, CDR1 KGHSH and CDR2 LQKENI. Trimming shortened V by 0 bases and J by 2 bases, and 15 bases separated the two germline ends. The CDR3 loop is CASSPPLPGLITDTQYF. The CDR3 DNA sequence: TGTGCCAGCTCACCACCGCTACCGGGACTCATCACAGATACGCAGTATTTT.